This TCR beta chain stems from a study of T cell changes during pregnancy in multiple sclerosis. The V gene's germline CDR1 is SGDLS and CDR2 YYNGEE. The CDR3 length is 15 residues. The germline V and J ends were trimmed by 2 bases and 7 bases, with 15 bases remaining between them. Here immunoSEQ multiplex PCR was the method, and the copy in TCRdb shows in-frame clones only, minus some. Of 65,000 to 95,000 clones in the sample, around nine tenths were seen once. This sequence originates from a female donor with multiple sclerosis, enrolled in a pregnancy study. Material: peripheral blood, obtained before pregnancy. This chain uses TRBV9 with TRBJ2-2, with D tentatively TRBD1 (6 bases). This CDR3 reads CASSVRGLGVGELFF. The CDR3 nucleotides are TGTGCCAGCAGCGTCAGGGGTTTAGGAGTCGGGGAGCTGTTTTTT.